These 11 T cell receptor beta chains share one sample of origin, sequenced in a study of T cell responses to AZD1222 COVID-19 vaccine. Using immunoSEQ multiplex PCR, the repertoire was profiled, and TCRdb retains in-frame clones only, with some absent. Of some 66,000 clones in the sample, about 88% are singletons; the top ten hold about 28%. Sequences were derived from peripheral blood, sampled 28 days after the second AZD1222 dose. The receptors stem from an adult who received the AZD1222 COVID-19 vaccine.

This chain links TRBV7-9 with TRBJ1-5; no reliable D call. CDR1 SEHNR and CDR2 FQNEAQ come from the germline V gene (reference sequence). The CDR3 has 13 residues. The ends were cut back, 1 base at V and 6 bases at J, with 7 bases in the middle. The CDR3 coding sequence is TGTGCCAGCAGCTTAGGCATGGCTCAGCCCCAGCATTTT. Its translation is CASSLGMAQPQHF.

The chain employs TRBV7-2 and TRBJ2-7, with 14 bases fitting TRBD2. Germline CDR1 is SGHTA and CDR2 is FQGNSA. V lost 5 bases, J lost 3 bases, and 3 bases stayed unmatched. The CDR3 totals 15 residues. The CDR3 nucleotides read TGTGCCAGCAGCCTTGGACTAGCGGGAGGCTACGAGCAGTACTTC. Its translation is CASSLGLAGGYEQYF.

The chain links TRBV28 to TRBJ1-3; 7 bases agree with TRBD1. The CDR3 is 15 residues long. The junction had 4 bases not matched to a gene; V was cut back by 5 bases and J by 0 bases. Germline V gives CDR1 MDHEN, CDR2 SYDVKM. CDR3 DNA sequence: TGTGCCAGCAGTGGCCGGGACAGCTCTGGAAACACCATATATTTT. Protein product: CASSGRDSSGNTIYF.

In its sample, this clone ranks as large. V and J are TRBV7-2 and TRBJ2-5; TRBD1 matches at 10 bases. The CDR3 is 13 amino acids. V lost 3 bases and J lost 5; bases outside the gene matches: 0. CDR1 is SGHTA and CDR2 is FQGNSA in the germline V gene. CDR3 loop: CASSLTGGETQYF. Here the CDR3 DNA reads TGTGCCAGCAGCTTGACAGGGGGCGAGACCCAGTACTTC.

The CDR3 loop is CASSSPGTEVYTF. The CDR3 coding sequence is TGTGCCAGCAGCTCTCCCGGGACAGAGGTTTACACCTTC. The chain is built from TRBV5-8 and TRBJ1-2; 7 bases fit TRBD1. This CDR3 has 13 residues. Per germline, CDR1 SGHTS and CDR2 YDEGEE. Trimming cost V 3 bases and J 11 bases; bases outside gene matches: 10.

The chain combines TRBV5-8 with TRBJ1-5; D gene ambiguous. V was pared by 0 bases and J by 3 bases, with 7 bases between. The CDR3 loop spans 14 amino acids. The germline V gene has CDR1 SGHTS and CDR2 YDEGEE. CDR3 residues: CASSLDGTNQPQHF. The CDR3 DNA sequence: TGTGCCAGCAGCTTGGATGGTACCAATCAGCCCCAGCATTTT.

The chain recombines TRBV7-8 with TRBJ1-1; unclear D gene. The CDR3 is 15 residues long. V was clipped by 5 bases and J by 4 bases, with 17 bases between them. CDR1 and CDR2 from the germline V gene are SGHVS and FQNEAQ. The CDR3 nucleotides read TGTGCCAGCAGCGTAAGTTCCACTAGACGCACTGAAGCTTTCTTT. It yields the protein CASSVSSTRRTEAFF.

The DNA for the CDR3 is TGTGCCAGCAGCTTAGTCTCCTACGAGCAGTACTTC. As protein: CASSLVSYEQYF. This chain links TRBV7-2 with TRBJ2-7; D is uncertain. Germline CDR1 and CDR2: SGHTA and FQGNSA. The V and J ends lost 1 base and 0 bases respectively, with 1 base between them. The CDR3 spans 12 residues.

V gene TRBV5-5 combines with J gene TRBJ1-1; the D gene is possibly TRBD1 (5 bases). CDR1 is SGHKS, CDR2 YYEKEE, per germline (reference sequence). Trimming removed 3 bases at V and 4 bases at J, with 22 bases between. This CDR3 spans 17 amino acids. The CDR3 region is CASSYGVAPGLITEAFF. The DNA for the CDR3 is TGTGCCAGCAGCTATGGGGTGGCGCCAGGGTTGATCACTGAAGCTTTCTTT.

The rearrangement links TRBV2 to TRBJ1-6, with a tentative D call TRBD1 (6 bases). This CDR3 region has 13 residues. The V gene's germline CDR1 is SNHLY and CDR2 FYNNEI. Trimming cost V 4 bases and J 7 bases, with 8 bases left between them. The CDR3 protein is CASSGGQNSPLHF. The CDR3, as DNA: TGTGCCAGCAGTGGAGGACAGAATTCACCCCTCCACTTT.

The chain joins TRBV7-9 to TRBJ2-2; 8 positions agree with TRBD1. V lost 4 bases to trimming and J lost 5 bases; unmatched junction nucleotides: 6. In germline, CDR1 is SEHNR, CDR2 FQNEAQ (reference sequence). The CDR3 runs 15 residues. CDR3 coding DNA: TGTGCCAGCAGCTCGACAGGGGTAGGAACCGGGGAGCTGTTTTTT. Translated: CASSSTGVGTGELFF.